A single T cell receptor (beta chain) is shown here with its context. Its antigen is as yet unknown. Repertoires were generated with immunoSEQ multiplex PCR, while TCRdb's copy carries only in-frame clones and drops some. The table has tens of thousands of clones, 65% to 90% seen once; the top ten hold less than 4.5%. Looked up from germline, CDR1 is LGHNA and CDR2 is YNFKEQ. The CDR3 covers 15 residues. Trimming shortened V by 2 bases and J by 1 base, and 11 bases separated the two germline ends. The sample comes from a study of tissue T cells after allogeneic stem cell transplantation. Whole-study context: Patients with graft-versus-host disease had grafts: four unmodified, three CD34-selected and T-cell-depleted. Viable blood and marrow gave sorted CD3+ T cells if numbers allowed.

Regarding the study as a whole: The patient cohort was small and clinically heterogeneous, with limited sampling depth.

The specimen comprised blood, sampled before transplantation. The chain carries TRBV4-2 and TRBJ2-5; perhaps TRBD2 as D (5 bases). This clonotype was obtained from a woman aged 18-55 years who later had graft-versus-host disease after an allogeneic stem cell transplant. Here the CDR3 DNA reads TGTGCCAGCAGCCAATACGGGAACCTCCAAGAGACCCAGTACTTC. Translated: CASSQYGNLQETQYF.